This T cell receptor (beta chain) is drawn from a study of T-cell memory formation after mild COVID-19. This clonotype has a count of ten or more. Using its own MiXCR run on the 5' RACE reads, TCRdb lists one record per CDR3 protein. Of a few hundred thousand distinct CDR3 sequences in the sample, roughly an eighth were seen once. The sequencing sample was made of PBMCs or a T cell subset sorted from them (not recorded which). The sequence was collected from a young man who had mild COVID-19 (a few samples of this study predate the infection). Cell type and time point are not known.

The CDR3 loop reads CASSLTGMNTEAFF. CDR3 bases: TGTGCCAGCAGTTTGACAGGGATGAACACTGAAGCTTTCTTT. V usage is TRBV5-5 and J usage is TRBJ1-1, with 7 bases matching TRBD1. Germline values: CDR1 SGHKS, CDR2 YYEKEE (reference sequence). J was trimmed by 0 bases and V by 5 bases; bases with no gene match: 4. This CDR3 spans 14 amino acids.